This TCR beta chain emerged from a study of early T cells in non-severe SARS-CoV-2 infection. This clonotype showed up many times. V lost 4 bases, J lost 2 bases, and 7 bases stayed unmatched. CDR1 SGHRS and CDR2 YFSETQ come from the germline V gene. The CDR3 has 15 residues. Separate cDNA molecules each had unique molecular identifiers attached to them. Using its own MiXCR run on the 5' RACE reads, TCRdb lists one record per CDR3 protein. The sample records 65,000 to 75,000 distinct CDR3 sequences, 4.6% being singletons. The material sequenced was whole blood, taken at baseline. This TCR was recovered from an adult who was a healthcare worker with PCR-confirmed SARS-CoV-2 infection or an uninfected control (not recorded which). The donor label of this sample is uncertain. V and J are TRBV5-1 and TRBJ2-3; TRBD2 matches 7 bases. The CDR3 region is CASSPTRGITDTQYF. CDR3 coding DNA: TGCGCCAGCAGCCCCACGCGGGGGATCACAGATACGCAGTATTTT.